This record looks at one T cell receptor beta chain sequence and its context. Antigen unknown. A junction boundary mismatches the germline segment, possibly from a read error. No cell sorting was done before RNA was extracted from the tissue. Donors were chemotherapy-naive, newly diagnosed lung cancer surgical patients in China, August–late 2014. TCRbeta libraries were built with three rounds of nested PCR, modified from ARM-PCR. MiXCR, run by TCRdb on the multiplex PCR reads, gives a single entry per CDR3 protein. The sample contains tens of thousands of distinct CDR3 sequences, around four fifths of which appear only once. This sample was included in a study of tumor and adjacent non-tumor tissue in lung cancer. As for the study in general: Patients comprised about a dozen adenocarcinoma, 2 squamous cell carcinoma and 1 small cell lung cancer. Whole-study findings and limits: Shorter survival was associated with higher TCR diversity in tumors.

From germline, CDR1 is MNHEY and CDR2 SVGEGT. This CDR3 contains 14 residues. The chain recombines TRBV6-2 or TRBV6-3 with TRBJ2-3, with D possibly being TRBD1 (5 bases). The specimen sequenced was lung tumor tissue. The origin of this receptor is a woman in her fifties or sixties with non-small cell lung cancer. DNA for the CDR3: TGTGCCAGCATTCCCGACAGAAACACAGATATGCAGTATTTT. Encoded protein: CASIPDRNTDMQYF.